This entry is about one TCR beta chain. Its antigen is not known. This CDR3 comprises 15 residues. Germline V gives CDR1 SGHNT, CDR2 YENEEA. Trimming removed 5 bases from V and 0 bases from J, with 12 bases in between. The data stem from a study of T cell responses to AZD1222 COVID-19 vaccine. Study-wide results and caveats: Distributed over spike, vaccine-associated CD4 TCRs predominated at 160-218 and 743-854. White British donors predominated, females outnumbered males, and clonal diversity was possibly underestimated.

Repertoires were generated with immunoSEQ multiplex PCR, while TCRdb's copy carries only in-frame clones and drops some. The repertoire has some 75,000 clones, 70% to 90% of them found once; the top ten carry 11%. This sequence originates from an adult in good health. V is TRBV11-3 and J is TRBJ2-3; D gene uncertain. The input for sequencing was peripheral blood, taken on day 0 of AZD1222 vaccination. The CDR3 spells CASSPTRPSTDTQYF. The CDR3 region has the DNA TGTGCCAGCAGCCCCACCCGGCCTAGCACAGATACGCAGTATTTT.